Listed here are 30 T cell receptor beta chains from one sample, sequenced in a study of blood T cells in healthy people across ages. Next came a second PCR, run for about 7 to 12 cycles, which used a sample-barcoded 5' primer along with a J-beta primer mix. TCRdb re-analysed the 5' RACE reads in MiXCR, keeping a single row per CDR3 protein. The sample lists over 1,200,000 distinct CDR3 sequences; approximately 63% were seen once. Sample: blood. All receptors come from a man aged 18-30 years in good health.

This clonotype has a handful of counts. The chain has TRBV4-1 and TRBJ2-1; D perhaps matches TRBD2 (7 bases). Germline V gives CDR1 MGHRA, CDR2 YSYEKL. CDR3 length: 18 amino acids. V was trimmed by 3 bases and J by 6 bases, leaving 24 bases between them. CDR3: CASSHPTSPGEGSNEQFF. CDR3 nucleotide sequence: TGCGCCAGCAGCCATCCCACTTCCCCAGGGGAGGGGAGCAATGAGCAGTTCTTC.

The chain combines TRBV5-1 with TRBJ1-4, with D possibly TRBD1 on 6 matching bases. Deletions cut 0 bases from V and 5 bases from J, with 20 bases between. CDR3 length: 18 residues. CDR1 is SGHRS and CDR2 is YFSETQ in the germline V gene. The CDR3 sequence: CASSLDRDTRIPNEKLFF. As DNA, the CDR3 is TGCGCCAGCAGCTTGGACCGGGACACCAGGATCCCCAATGAAAAACTGTTTTTT.

J is TRBJ2-7 and V is TRBV27; TRBD2 matches at 7 bases. TRBJ2-5 explains the end of the DNA better; the J call may be wrong. Germline V gene lookup returns CDR1 MNHEY and CDR2 SMNVEV (reference sequence). The length of the CDR3 is 13 residues. The CDR3 protein is CASSSAGEGTQYF. The CDR3 DNA reads as TGTGCCAGCAGTTCTGCCGGGGAGGGGACCCAGTACTTC.

The chain recombines TRBV6-2 or TRBV6-3 with TRBJ2-1; maybe TRBD2 (5 bases). Trimming shortened V by 8 bases and J by 4 bases, and 12 bases separated the two germline ends. Germline CDR1 is MNHEY and CDR2 is SVGEGT. This CDR3 has 13 amino acids. CDR3 region: CASCAGEYNEQFF. The CDR3 DNA reads as TGTGCCAGCTGTGCGGGTGAATACAATGAGCAGTTCTTC.

The chain uses TRBV5-1 and TRBJ2-1; 12 nucleotides line up with TRBD2. Germline CDR1 SGHRS, CDR2 YFSETQ. V lost 1 base to trimming and J lost 5 bases; unmatched junction nucleotides: 13. CDR3 size: 19 residues. CDR3 nucleotides: TGCGCCAGCAGCTTGAGTCTAGCGGGAGGGCTGGCCACGCACAATGAGCAGTTCTTC. Protein sequence: CASSLSLAGGLATHNEQFF.

The rearrangement uses TRBV3-1 and TRBJ1-5; D uncertain. Trimming removed 5 bases at V and 0 bases at J, with 20 bases between. The CDR3 extends over 18 amino acids. The germline gives CDR1 LGHDT, CDR2 YNNKEL (reference sequence). The CDR3 DNA follows: TGTGCCAGCAGCAAACAGAGGGAAGTCCCCGATAGCAATCAGCCCCAGCATTTT. It specifies CASSKQREVPDSNQPQHF.

The chain carries TRBV7-2 and TRBJ2-1; TRBD2 matches 9 bases. This CDR3 region has 17 residues. Germline lookup yields CDR1 SGHTA and CDR2 FQGNSA. Germline trimming cut 5 bases from V and 4 bases from J; bases unmatched to any gene: 12. The CDR3 DNA is TGTGCCAGCAGCATCACGCCCAGCGGGGGGACTTACAATGAGCAGTTCTTC. Protein sequence: CASSITPSGGTYNEQFF.

This sequence joins TRBV6-5 and TRBJ2-7, with a tentative D call TRBD2 (5 bases). The length of the CDR3 is 14 residues. V dropped 6 bases and J dropped 3 bases, with 15 bases sitting between them. CDR1 is MNHEY, CDR2 SVGAGI, per germline. In nucleotides, the CDR3 is TGTGCCAGCAGCAACTCCCCCGGGGACTACGAGCAGTACTTC. Translation: CASSNSPGDYEQYF.

The chain recombines TRBV11-2 with TRBJ1-4; 7 bases agree with TRBD1. Germline-derived CDR1 and CDR2 are SGHAT and FQNNGV. This CDR3 contains 17 residues. The V and J ends lost 6 bases and 2 bases, in that order; junction bases with no gene match: 12. The CDR3 DNA reads TGTGCCAGCAGAAGTGGCAGGGGGAAGGCGACTAATGAAAAACTGTTTTTT. Translated, it gives CASRSGRGKATNEKLFF.

As regards this clonotype: Since the CDR3 does not end with the conserved phenylalanine or tryptophan, this likely comes from a read error. No DNA is shown, since the ends of the CDR3 on it are uncertain; the CDR3 is the one TCRdb lists. The chain uses TRBV21-1 and TRBJ2-3; TRBD1 was called by the table and not checked on the DNA. TRBV21-1 is a pseudogene locus. The CDR3 has 16 residues if both end residues are counted. The CDR3 spells CASSKATTGRPDTQYS.

The chain recombines TRBV12-3 or TRBV12-4 with TRBJ2-1; possibly TRBD1 for D (5 bases). The ends were cut back, 5 bases at V and 8 bases at J, with 13 bases in the middle. The CDR3 is made up of 13 amino acids. In nucleotides, the CDR3 is TGTGCCAGCAGTCCCTTTGTAGGGGATGAGCAGTTCTTC. It codes for CASSPFVGDEQFF.

This clonotype was detected a few times. This chain links TRBV12-3 or TRBV12-4 with TRBJ2-7; the match to TRBD1 covers 10 bases. Matching the DNA end better, TRBJ2-5 makes the J call doubtful. The CDR3 is 15 residues long. CDR3 coding DNA: TGTGCCAGCAGCATTACGGGACAGGGGTTGGAGACCCAGTACTTC. Its protein product is CASSITGQGLETQYF.

This clonotype was recorded a few times. The chain recombines TRBV4-1 with TRBJ1-2, with 12 bases fitting TRBD1. Germline values: CDR1 MGHRA, CDR2 YSYEKL. V trimming: 4 bases; J trimming: 6 bases; junction bases outside the gene matches: 24. The CDR3 extends over 21 amino acids. This chain's CDR3 is CASSRDRGRLNLDMGLHGYTF. Here the CDR3 DNA reads TGCGCCAGCAGCCGGGACAGGGGGCGCCTGAACCTTGATATGGGCCTACATGGCTACACCTTC.

This clonotype was counted a few times. V is TRBV29-1 and J is TRBJ2-3; TRBD2 agrees at 7 bases. CDR3 length: 15 residues. Per the germline V gene, CDR1 is SQVTM and CDR2 is ANQGSEA. CDR3 sequence reads: CAGNGGRAFSDTQYF. The CDR3 nucleotides read TGCGCCGGGAACGGAGGGAGGGCCTTCTCAGATACGCAGTATTTT.

This chain connects TRBV12-3 or TRBV12-4 to TRBJ2-7; D remains ambiguous. The ends were cut back, 4 bases at V and 3 bases at J, with 16 bases in the middle. This CDR3 has 15 residues. The CDR3 bases are TGTGCCAGCAGTTCTTCCAGTCCCCCCCACTACGAGCAGTACTTC. As protein: CASSSSSPPHYEQYF.

The J gene is TRBJ2-7, the V gene TRBV2; D gene ambiguous. The V and J ends lost 4 bases and 6 bases respectively, with 22 bases between them. There are 16 residues in the CDR3. Germline V CDR1 and CDR2: SNHLY, FYNNEI. CDR3 sequence: CASSGAARGPICEQYF. The CDR3, as DNA: TGTGCCAGCAGTGGGGCGGCCCGAGGTCCAATCTGCGAGCAGTACTTC.

CDR3 sequence (DNA): TGCAGTGCTTTGGTCTGGGGGACCGAGGGTGAGCAGTTCTTC. Translating gives CSALVWGTEGEQFF. The genes are TRBV20-1 and TRBJ2-1; tentatively, D is TRBD1 or TRBD2 (5 bases each). CDR1 and CDR2 (germline): DFQATT, SNEGSKA (reference sequence). The V end lost 5 bases, the J end lost 9 bases, and 20 bases lay between the germline ends. The CDR3 runs 14 residues.

This clonotype came up a few times. The CDR3 DNA follows: TGCGCCAGCAGCCAAGCCCCCGGTGTCTATGGCTACACCTTC. It encodes CASSQAPGVYGYTF. The chain is built from TRBV4-1 and TRBJ1-2; D is unresolved. The germline gives CDR1 MGHRA, CDR2 YSYEKL. Trimming took off 1 base at V and 4 bases at J, with 10 bases between the two ends. There are 14 residues in the CDR3.

The chain is built from TRBV10-2 and TRBJ2-6; D may correspond to TRBD1 or TRBD2 (6 bases each). V gave up 3 bases and J gave up 4 bases, with 13 bases separating them. CDR1 is WSHSY and CDR2 is SAAADI in the germline V gene. The CDR3 extends over 16 amino acids. Written as DNA, the CDR3 is TGCGCCAGCAGTGATAGGGGGGTCCCCGGGGCCAACGTCCTGACTTTC. Its protein is CASSDRGVPGANVLTF.

The rearrangement links TRBV20-1 to TRBJ2-3; either TRBD1 or TRBD2 may supply D (5 bases each). This CDR3 has 14 residues. CDR1 is DFQATT, CDR2 SNEGSKA, per germline (reference sequence). Deletions cut 6 bases from V and 7 bases from J, with 20 bases between. The CDR3 DNA reads as TGCAGTGCCACCGTCGGGGCAGCCGTAAATACGCAGTATTTT. Translated, it gives CSATVGAAVNTQYF.

CDR3 nucleotide sequence: TGCAGTGCTAGTGTCCTAGCGGGGTCGTCCTACGAGCAGTACTTC. Protein sequence: CSASVLAGSSYEQYF. The chain recombines TRBV20-1 with TRBJ2-7; 9 nucleotides agree with TRBD2. V shed 3 bases, J shed 1 base, and the junction held 7 bases outside the gene matches. The CDR3 runs 15 residues. Germline assignment: CDR1 DFQATT and CDR2 SNEGSKA (reference sequence).

The chain carries TRBV4-1 and TRBJ2-1; the D is unclear. Between the trimmed V and J ends, which lost 0 bases and 6 bases, there was a span of 9 bases. From germline, CDR1 is MGHRA and CDR2 YSYEKL. The CDR3 runs 14 residues. This chain's CDR3 is CASSQDLSRNEQFF. The CDR3 nucleotides read TGCGCCAGCAGCCAAGATTTGAGTCGCAATGAGCAGTTCTTC.

The chain has TRBV10-1 and TRBJ2-7; 11 bases agree with TRBD1. Trimming at V came to 7 bases and at J to 6 bases, leaving 5 bases not matched to a gene. CDR1 WNHNN and CDR2 SYGVQD come from the germline V gene (reference sequence). The CDR3 has 13 amino acids. CDR3: CASTGTGGSEQYF. The CDR3 DNA is TGCGCCAGCACGGGGACAGGGGGTAGCGAGCAGTACTTC.

The chain recombines TRBV27 with TRBJ1-1; maybe TRBD1 (6 bases). The V gene lost 8 bases and the J gene lost 0 bases, with 13 bases spanning the gap. The CDR3 sequence is 14 residues long. CDR1 MNHEY and CDR2 SMNVEV come from the germline V gene (reference sequence). CDR3 sequence: CASGWGHMNTEAFF. The CDR3 DNA reads as TGTGCCAGCGGCTGGGGACACATGAACACTGAAGCTTTCTTT.

This clonotype was counted at least ten times. The chain employs TRBV11-2 and TRBJ2-7; 8 positions agree with TRBD1. The CDR3 is 15 amino acids. The V gene's germline CDR1 is SGHAT and CDR2 FQNNGV. The trim removed 1 base at V and 0 bases at J, leaving 2 bases unmatched. CDR3 in DNA: TGTGCCAGCAGCTTAGGACAGGGGAGCTCCTACGAGCAGTACTTC. Translated, it gives CASSLGQGSSYEQYF.

There are a few counts of this clonotype. The chain couples TRBV4-2 to TRBJ2-7; D might be TRBD1 (7 bases). This CDR3 is 17 amino acids long. Germline-derived CDR1 and CDR2 are LGHNA and YNFKEQ. V was pared by 0 bases and J by 5 bases, with 20 bases between. CDR3: CASSQDLAGGFGNEQYF. The CDR3 bases are TGTGCCAGCAGCCAAGATCTGGCAGGGGGGTTTGGTAACGAGCAGTACTTC.

The sample holds many counts of this clonotype. The rearrangement joins TRBV28 to TRBJ2-5; 12 nucleotides agree with TRBD2. The J call is in doubt because the DNA end fits TRBJ2-7 better. Germline values: CDR1 MDHEN, CDR2 SYDVKM. The CDR3 contains 14 residues. The CDR3 reads CASSPGLAGNEQYF. The CDR3, as DNA: TGTGCCAGCAGTCCTGGACTAGCGGGGAACGAGCAGTACTTC.

This clonotype is a singleton in its sample. The J gene is TRBJ1-6, the V gene TRBV14; tentatively, D is TRBD1 (6 bases). V lost 2 bases, J lost 7 bases, and 12 bases lay in between. The CDR3 is 15 amino acids. Germline values: CDR1 SGHDN, CDR2 FVKESK. This chain's CDR3 is CASSQRGRGNSPLHF. The CDR3 nucleotides read TGTGCCAGCAGCCAACGGGGCAGGGGAAATTCACCCCTCCACTTT.

The J gene is TRBJ1-5, the V gene TRBV20-1; TRBD1 aligns across 8 bases. This CDR3 is 15 amino acids long. Germline loops: CDR1 DFQATT, CDR2 SNEGSKA (reference sequence). Unmatched junction bases numbered 13, after V lost 5 bases and J lost 7 bases. The CDR3 DNA is TGCAGTGCTGGGGTGACAGGGGAACGCGGCCAGCCCCAGCATTTT. Encoded protein: CSAGVTGERGQPQHF.

The chain employs TRBV5-1 and TRBJ2-7; 7 nucleotides line up with TRBD1. Trimming cost V 4 bases and J 0 bases; bases outside gene matches: 13. CDR3 length: 17 residues. The germline V gene has CDR1 SGHRS and CDR2 YFSETQ. CDR3 region: CASSLNNAGTDSYEQYF. In DNA form, the CDR3 reads TGCGCCAGCAGCCTGAACAACGCTGGGACAGACTCCTACGAGCAGTACTTC.